This T cell receptor (beta chain) is drawn from a study of blood T cell repertoires in COVID-19. Study as a whole: Sites across the United States, Italy and Spain contributed samples from acute and convalescent COVID-19. T cells, B-cell-depleted T cells, or PBMCs provided the cDNA or gDNA that served as material.

The CDR3 covers 12 residues. The V gene lost 0 bases and the J gene lost 11 bases, with 5 bases spanning the gap. CDR1 and CDR2 from the germline V gene are LNHNV and YYDKDF (reference sequence). As originally analysed: Amplification with reference gene primers provided the estimates of nucleated cell counts. Method: immunoSEQ multiplex PCR; TCRdb's copy keeps in-frame clones and lacks some. The DNA was the basis for D and trimming; V, J and clone size are from that table. The sample holds about 480,000 clones, 88% seen once. This chain uses TRBV15 with TRBJ1-6, with D unclear. Input material: PBMCs or T cells enriched from blood (not recorded which). This receptor was obtained from a woman aged 40 to 49 who had recovered from COVID-19. This CDR3 reads CATSRDQAPLHF. The CDR3 nucleotides are TGTGCCACCAGCAGAGACCAGGCACCCCTCCACTTT.